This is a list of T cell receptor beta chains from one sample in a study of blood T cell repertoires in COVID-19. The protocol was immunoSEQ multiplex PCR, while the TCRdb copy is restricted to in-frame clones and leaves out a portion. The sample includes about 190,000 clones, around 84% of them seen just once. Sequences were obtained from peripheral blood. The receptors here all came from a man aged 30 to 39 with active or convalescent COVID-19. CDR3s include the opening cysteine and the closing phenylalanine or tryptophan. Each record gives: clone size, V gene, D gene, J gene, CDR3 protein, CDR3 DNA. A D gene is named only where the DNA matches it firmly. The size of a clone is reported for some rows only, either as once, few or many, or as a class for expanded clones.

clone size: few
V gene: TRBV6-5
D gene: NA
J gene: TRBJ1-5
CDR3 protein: CASTTGLGNQPQHF
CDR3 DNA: TGTGCCAGCACCACAGGGTTGGGCAATCAGCCCCAGCATTTT

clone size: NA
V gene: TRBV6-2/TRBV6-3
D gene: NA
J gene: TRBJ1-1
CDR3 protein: CASSYGQGIPMNTEAFF
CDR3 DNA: TGTGCCAGCAGTTATGGGCAGGGAATTCCCATGAACACTGAAGCTTTCTTT

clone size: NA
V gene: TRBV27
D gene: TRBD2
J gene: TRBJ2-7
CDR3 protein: CASGASGLTYEQYF
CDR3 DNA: TGTGCCAGCGGGGCTAGCGGTCTTACCTACGAGCAGTACTTC

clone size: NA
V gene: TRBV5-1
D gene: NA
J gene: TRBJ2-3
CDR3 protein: CASRGGGTDTQYF
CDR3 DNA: TGCGCCAGCAGGGGGGGAGGCACAGATACGCAGTATTTT

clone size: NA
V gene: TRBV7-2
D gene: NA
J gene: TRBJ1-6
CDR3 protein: CASSLISGEYYNSPLHF
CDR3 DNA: TGTGCCAGCAGCTTAATATCAGGGGAGTACTATAATTCACCCCTCCACTTT

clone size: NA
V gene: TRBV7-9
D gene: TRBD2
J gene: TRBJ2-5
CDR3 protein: CASSSPTSGGFHQETQYF
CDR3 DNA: TGTGCCAGCAGCTCACCGACTAGCGGGGGGTTTCACCAAGAGACCCAGTACTTC

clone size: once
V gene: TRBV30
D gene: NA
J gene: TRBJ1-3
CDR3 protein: CAWSPPGGTIYF
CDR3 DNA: TGTGCCTGGAGCCCCCCAGGAGGCACCATATATTTT

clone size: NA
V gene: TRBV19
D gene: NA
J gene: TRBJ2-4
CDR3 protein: CASSAPYRDTVAKNIQYF
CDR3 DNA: TGTGCCAGTAGTGCCCCATACCGGGACACCGTAGCCAAAAACATTCAGTACTTC

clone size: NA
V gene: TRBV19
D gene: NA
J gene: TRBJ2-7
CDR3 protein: CASGAGGSGEQYF
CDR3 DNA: TGTGCGAGTGGAGCAGGGGGGTCCGGCGAGCAGTACTTC

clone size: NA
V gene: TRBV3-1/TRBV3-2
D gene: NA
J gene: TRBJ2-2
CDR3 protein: CASTGTGELFF
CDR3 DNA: TGTGCCAGCACCGGGACCGGGGAGCTGTTTTTT

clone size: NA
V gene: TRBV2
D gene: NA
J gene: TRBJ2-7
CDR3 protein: CATRLDREPYF
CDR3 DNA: TGTGCCACACGACTAGACAGGGAACCGTACTTC

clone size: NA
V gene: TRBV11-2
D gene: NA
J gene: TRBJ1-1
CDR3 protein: CASSSQGYDTEAFF
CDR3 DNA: TGTGCCAGCAGCTCTCAGGGTTACGACACTGAAGCTTTCTTT

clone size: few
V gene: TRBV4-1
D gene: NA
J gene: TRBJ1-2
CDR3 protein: CASSQVGASNYGYTF
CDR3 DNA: TGCGCCAGCAGCCAAGTTGGAGCTTCTAACTATGGCTACACCTTC

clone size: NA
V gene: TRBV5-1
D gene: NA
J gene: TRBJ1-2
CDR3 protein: CASSLGTLARNGYTF
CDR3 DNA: TGCGCCAGCAGCTTGGGAACGCTGGCCAGGAATGGCTACACCTTC

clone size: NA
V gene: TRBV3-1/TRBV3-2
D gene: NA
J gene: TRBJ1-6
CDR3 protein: CASSQGTENSPLHF
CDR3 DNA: TGTGCCAGCAGCCAAGGGACAGAGAATTCACCCCTCCACTTT

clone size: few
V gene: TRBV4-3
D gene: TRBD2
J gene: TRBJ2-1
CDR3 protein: CAERLAEYYNEQFF
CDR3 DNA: TGCGCCGAGCGACTAGCGGAATACTACAATGAGCAGTTCTTC

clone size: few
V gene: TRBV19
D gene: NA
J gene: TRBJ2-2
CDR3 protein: CASSPSASGGTGELFF
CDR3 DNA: TGTGCCAGTAGTCCCTCGGCCAGCGGTGGCACCGGGGAGCTGTTTTTT

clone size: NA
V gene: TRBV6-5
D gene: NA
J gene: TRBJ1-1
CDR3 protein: CASSYSGTMNTEAFF
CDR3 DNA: TGTGCCAGCAGTTACTCCGGCACTATGAACACTGAAGCTTTCTTT

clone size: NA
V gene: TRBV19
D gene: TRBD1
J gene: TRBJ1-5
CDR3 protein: CAIGQGSNQPQHF
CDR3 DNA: TGTGCCATCGGACAGGGCAGCAATCAGCCCCAGCATTTT

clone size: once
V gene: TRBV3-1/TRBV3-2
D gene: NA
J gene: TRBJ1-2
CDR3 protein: CASRAGGTVYGYTF
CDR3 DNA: TGTGCCAGCCGAGCCGGGGGAACGGTCTATGGCTACACCTTC

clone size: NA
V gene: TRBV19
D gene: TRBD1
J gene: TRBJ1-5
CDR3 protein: CASVGTGLKPQHF
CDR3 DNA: TGTGCCAGCGTTGGGACAGGCCTTAAGCCCCAGCATTTT

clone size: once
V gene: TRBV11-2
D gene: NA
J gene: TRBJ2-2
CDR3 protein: CASSRASANTGELFF
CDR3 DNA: TGTGCCAGCAGCCGGGCTAGCGCGAACACCGGGGAGCTGTTTTTT

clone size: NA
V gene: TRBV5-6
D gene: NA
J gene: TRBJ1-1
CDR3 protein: CASSLVSGTEAFF
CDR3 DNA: TGTGCCAGCAGCTTGGTAAGCGGGACTGAAGCTTTCTTT

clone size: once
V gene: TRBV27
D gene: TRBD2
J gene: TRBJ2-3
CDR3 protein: CASSFSLAAHASTDTQYF
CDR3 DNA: TGTGCCAGCAGTTTTAGCCTAGCGGCCCACGCTAGCACAGATACGCAGTATTTT

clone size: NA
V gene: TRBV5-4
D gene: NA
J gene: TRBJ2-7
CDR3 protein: CASSPGLPTYEQYF
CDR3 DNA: TGTGCCAGCAGCCCGGGACTTCCAACCTACGAGCAGTACTTC

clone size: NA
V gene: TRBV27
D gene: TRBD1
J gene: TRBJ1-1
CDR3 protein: CASSLDRGEVTEAFF
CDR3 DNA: TGTGCCAGCAGTTTAGACAGGGGGGAAGTAACTGAAGCTTTCTTT

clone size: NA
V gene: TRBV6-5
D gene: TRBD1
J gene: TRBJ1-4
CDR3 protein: CASRAPGTGNEKLFF
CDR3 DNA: TGTGCCAGCAGGGCCCCCGGGACAGGGAATGAAAAACTGTTTTTT

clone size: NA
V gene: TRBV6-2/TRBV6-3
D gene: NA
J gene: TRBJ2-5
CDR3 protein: CASSPDTQETQYF
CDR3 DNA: TGTGCCAGCAGTCCCGACACTCAAGAAACCCAGTACTTC

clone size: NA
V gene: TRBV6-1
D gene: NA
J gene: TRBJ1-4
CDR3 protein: CASSALDSLRYEKLFF
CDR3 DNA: TGTGCCAGCAGTGCCTTGGACAGTCTGAGGTATGAAAAACTGTTTTTT

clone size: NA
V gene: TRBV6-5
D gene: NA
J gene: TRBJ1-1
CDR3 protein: CASMVRGNMNTEAFF
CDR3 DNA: TGTGCCAGCATGGTTAGGGGGAACATGAACACTGAAGCTTTCTTT

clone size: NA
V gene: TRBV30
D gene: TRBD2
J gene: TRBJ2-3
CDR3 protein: CACGAGGADTQYF
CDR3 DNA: TGTGCCTGCGGAGCGGGGGGGGCAGATACGCAGTATTTT

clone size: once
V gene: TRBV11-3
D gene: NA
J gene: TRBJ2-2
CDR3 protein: CASTDLASNTGELFF
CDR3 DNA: TGTGCCAGCACCGATCTAGCGTCGAACACCGGGGAGCTGTTTTTT

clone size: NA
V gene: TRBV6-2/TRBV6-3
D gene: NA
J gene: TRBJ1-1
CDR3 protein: CASSYRAGDTEAFF
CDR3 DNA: TGTGCCAGCAGTTACCGAGCAGGGGACACTGAAGCTTTCTTT

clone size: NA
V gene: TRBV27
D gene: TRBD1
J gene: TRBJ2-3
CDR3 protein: CASKETGVTDTQYF
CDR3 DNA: TGTGCCAGCAAGGAGACAGGGGTCACAGATACGCAGTATTTT

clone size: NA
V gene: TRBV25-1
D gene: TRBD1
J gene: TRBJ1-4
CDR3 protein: CATERRGQGAGEKLFF
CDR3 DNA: TGTGCCACCGAGAGACGTGGACAGGGGGCTGGAGAAAAACTGTTTTTT

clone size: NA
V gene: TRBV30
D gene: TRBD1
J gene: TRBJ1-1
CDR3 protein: CAWAFRTGNTEAFF
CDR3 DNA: TGTGCCTGGGCCTTTCGGACAGGGAACACTGAAGCTTTCTTT

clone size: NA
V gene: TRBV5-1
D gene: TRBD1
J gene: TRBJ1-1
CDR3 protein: CASSLVGTDEAFF
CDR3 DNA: TGCGCCAGCAGCTTGGTTGGGACAGATGAAGCTTTCTTT

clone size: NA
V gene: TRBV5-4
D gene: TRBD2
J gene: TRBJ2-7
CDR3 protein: CAASVPGGGLEQYF
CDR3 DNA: TGTGCCGCATCTGTCCCGGGAGGGGGTCTCGAGCAGTACTTC

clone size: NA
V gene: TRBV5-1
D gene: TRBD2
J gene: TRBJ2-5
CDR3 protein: CASSLTSGQETQYF
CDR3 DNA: TGCGCCAGCAGCTTGACTAGCGGACAAGAGACCCAGTACTTC

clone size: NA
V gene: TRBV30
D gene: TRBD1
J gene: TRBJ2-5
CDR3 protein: CAWSLKGQGQETQYF
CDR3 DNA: TGTGCCTGGAGTCTGAAGGGACAGGGCCAAGAGACCCAGTACTTC

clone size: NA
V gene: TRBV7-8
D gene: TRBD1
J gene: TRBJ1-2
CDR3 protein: CASSFADRGYNYGYTF
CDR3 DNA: TGTGCCAGCAGCTTTGCGGACAGGGGTTATAACTATGGCTACACCTTC

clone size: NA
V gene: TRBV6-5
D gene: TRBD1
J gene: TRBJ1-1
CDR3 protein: CASRVQGKTEAFF
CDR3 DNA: TGTGCCAGCAGGGTACAGGGGAAGACTGAAGCTTTCTTT

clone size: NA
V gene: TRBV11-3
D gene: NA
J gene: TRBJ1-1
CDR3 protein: CASSFSQGSNTEAFF
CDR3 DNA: TGTGCCAGCAGCTTCTCACAGGGTTCAAACACTGAAGCTTTCTTT

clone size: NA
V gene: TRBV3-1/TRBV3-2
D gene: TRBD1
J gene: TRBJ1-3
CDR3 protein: CASSSQGNGNTIYF
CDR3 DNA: TGTGCCAGCAGCTCACAGGGGAATGGAAACACCATATATTTT

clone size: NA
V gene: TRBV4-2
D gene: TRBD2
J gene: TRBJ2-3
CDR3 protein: CASSQDATSGFTDTQYF
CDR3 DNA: TGTGCCAGCAGCCAAGATGCGACTAGCGGATTCACAGATACGCAGTATTTT

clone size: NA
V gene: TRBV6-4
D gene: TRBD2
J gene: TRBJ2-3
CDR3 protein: CASSLTSGGAPDTQYF
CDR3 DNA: TGTGCCAGCAGCTTGACTAGCGGGGGGGCCCCAGATACGCAGTATTTT

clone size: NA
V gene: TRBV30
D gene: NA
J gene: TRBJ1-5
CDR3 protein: CAWSVAGYSNQPQHF
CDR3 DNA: TGTGCCTGGAGTGTAGCAGGGTATAGCAATCAGCCCCAGCATTTT

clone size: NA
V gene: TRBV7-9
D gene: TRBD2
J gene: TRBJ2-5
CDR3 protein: CASSLWAVTSGMIQETQYF
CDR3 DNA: TGTGCCAGCAGCTTATGGGCTGTGACTAGCGGCATGATCCAAGAGACCCAGTACTTC

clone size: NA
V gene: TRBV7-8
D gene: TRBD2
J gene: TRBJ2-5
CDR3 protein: CASRIGLAGDSKETQYF
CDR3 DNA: TGTGCCAGCAGAATTGGACTAGCGGGAGACTCGAAAGAGACCCAGTACTTC

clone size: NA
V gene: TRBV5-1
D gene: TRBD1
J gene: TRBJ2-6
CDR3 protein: CASSSSTGTGANVLTF
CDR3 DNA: TGCGCCAGCAGCTCCTCGACAGGGACTGGGGCCAACGTCCTGACTTTC

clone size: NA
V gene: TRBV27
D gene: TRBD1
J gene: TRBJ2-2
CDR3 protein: CASKQGGNTGELFF
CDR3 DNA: TGTGCCAGCAAACAGGGGGGAAACACCGGGGAGCTGTTTTTT

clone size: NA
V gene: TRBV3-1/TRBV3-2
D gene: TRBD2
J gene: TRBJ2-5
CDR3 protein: CASSQVSGGLTQYF
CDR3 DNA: TGTGCCAGCAGCCAAGTCAGCGGGGGTTTGACCCAGTACTTC

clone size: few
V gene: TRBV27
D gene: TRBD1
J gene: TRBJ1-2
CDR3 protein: CASSLSWQGDLGYTF
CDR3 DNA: TGTGCCAGCAGTTTATCTTGGCAGGGGGATCTTGGCTACACCTTC